The 32 T cell receptor beta chains below come from one sample, sequenced in a study of molecular identifiers for immune sequencing clone quantification. TCRdb re-called the PCR reads with MiXCR, one entry per CDR3 protein. Of approximately 320,000 distinct CDR3 sequences listed, about 23% are singletons. The sequenced material came from naive CD8+ T cells from blood, with Jurkat cell RNA spiked in. The subset was: FACS-sorted CD8+CD4-CCR7+CD45RA+ naive T cells. The source is a human donor in good health. Some libraries in this study had Jurkat cell RNA spiked in.

At least ten counts were recorded for this clonotype. The V and J genes are TRBV28 and TRBJ2-2; a possible D gene is TRBD1 (6 bases). Germline CDR1 and CDR2: MDHEN and SYDVKM. CDR3 size: 14 residues. V lost 6 bases and J lost 5, with 13 bases in between. This CDR3 is CASSPGQETGELFF. DNA of the CDR3: TGTGCCAGCAGCCCGGGACAAGAGACCGGGGAGCTGTTTTTT.

The sample holds many counts of this clonotype. The J gene is TRBJ2-7, the V gene TRBV4-3; TRBD2 is a possible D gene (5 bases). V lost 3 bases and J 3 bases, leaving 12 bases between the germline ends. There are 14 residues in the CDR3. The germline CDR1 and CDR2 sequences are LGHNA and YSLEER. The CDR3 spells CASSQGASFYEQYF. DNA for the CDR3: TGCGCCAGCAGCCAGGGAGCTAGCTTCTACGAGCAGTACTTC.

This clonotype has more than one count but fewer than ten. This sequence joins TRBV20-1 and TRBJ1-6; D remains ambiguous. This CDR3 region has 13 residues. Germline V gene lookup returns CDR1 DFQATT and CDR2 SNEGSKA (reference sequence). Between the trimmed V and J ends, which lost 6 bases and 12 bases, there was a span of 18 bases. The CDR3 DNA is TGCAGTGCGCGTGCGGGGAAGTTAGAACCCCTCCACTTT. The encoded protein is CSARAGKLEPLHF.

This clonotype was recorded many times. The CDR3 reads CSVEPGGVDTQYF. DNA of the CDR3: TGCAGCGTTGAGCCCGGGGGGGTGGATACGCAGTATTTT. J is TRBJ2-3 and V is TRBV29-1; the match to TRBD2 covers 8 bases. V was clipped by 3 bases and J by 6 bases; unmatched bases: 5. Germline V gives CDR1 SQVTM, CDR2 ANQGSEA. This CDR3 contains 13 residues.

This sequence joins TRBV9 and TRBJ2-5; D may be TRBD2 (6 bases). V was trimmed by 2 bases and J by 1 base, leaving 18 bases between them. Germline V gene sequence: CDR1 SGDLS, CDR2 YYNGEE. This CDR3 spans 17 amino acids. The CDR3, as DNA: TGTGCCAGCAGCGTTAAGGGCCGGGACTTTACCCAAGAGACCCAGTACTTC. Residues: CASSVKGRDFTQETQYF.

This clonotype was seen a few times. The V call is TRBV6-1, the J call TRBJ2-7; D is ambiguous. Germline V gene sequence: CDR1 MNHNS, CDR2 SASEGT. The ends were cut back, 2 bases at V and 5 bases at J, with 10 bases in the middle. CDR3 length equals 13 residues. This CDR3 is CASSELEQNEQYF. As DNA, the CDR3 is TGTGCCAGCAGTGAATTAGAGCAAAACGAGCAGTACTTC.

This clonotype was seen a handful of times. The CDR3 region is CASSPTERAPEAFF. CDR3 sequence (DNA): TGTGCCAGCAGCCCGACGGAGAGGGCCCCTGAAGCTTTCTTT. The chain recombines TRBV7-9 with TRBJ1-1; unclear D gene. The germline V gene encodes CDR1 SEHNR and CDR2 FQNEAQ (reference sequence). The ends were cut back, 5 bases at V and 6 bases at J, with 16 bases in the middle. This CDR3 has 14 amino acids.

As regards this clonotype: With a much larger clone just one base away, this may be a read error. This sequence joins TRBV7-9 and TRBJ2-1; TRBD1 aligns across 7 bases. From germline, CDR1 is SEHNR and CDR2 FQNEAQ (reference sequence). CDR3 length: 16 residues. CDR3 sequence: CASSLRTGTVYNAQFF. CDR3 nucleotide sequence: TGTGCCAGCAGCTTAAGAACCGGGACAGTCTACAATGCGCAGTTCTTC.

In this sample, this clonotype turned up a few times. V usage is TRBV14 and J usage is TRBJ1-2, with 8 nucleotides matching TRBD1. Germline V CDR1 and CDR2: SGHDN, FVKESK. V was pared by 4 bases and J by 7 bases, with 8 bases of the junction left unmatched. This CDR3 contains 14 residues. The CDR3 sequence: CASSPTLTGAGYTF. In DNA, the CDR3 is TGTGCCAGCAGCCCAACTTTGACAGGGGCTGGCTACACCTTC.

This clonotype occurred many times. The chain uses TRBV7-2 and TRBJ2-5; D ambiguous. Deletions cut 3 bases from V and 2 bases from J, with 4 bases between. CDR1 is SGHTA and CDR2 is FQGNSA in the germline V gene. The CDR3 runs 12 residues. The CDR3 protein is CASSLKQETQYF. As DNA, the CDR3 is TGTGCCAGCAGCTTGAAACAAGAGACCCAGTACTTC.

This clonotype came up many times. CDR3 sequence (DNA): TGTGCCAGCAGCTTGGAGGTCTGGCTAGCGGGAGGTGAGGGCACAGATACGCAGTATTTT. Residues: CASSLEVWLAGGEGTDTQYF. The chain couples TRBV5-8 to TRBJ2-3; 11 nucleotides agree with TRBD2. The CDR3 totals 20 residues. Losses at the gene ends were 0 bases for V and 1 base for J; bases not matched to a gene: 13. CDR1 is SGHTS, CDR2 YDEGEE, per germline.

This clonotype appeared a few times. The rearrangement joins TRBV3-1 to TRBJ2-3; D not certain. The V end was cut by 1 base, the J end by 5 bases, with 4 bases between. Germline lookup yields CDR1 LGHDT and CDR2 YNNKEL (reference sequence). This CDR3 comprises 12 residues. DNA of the CDR3: TGTGCCAGCAGCCAAGCGGAAGATACGCAGTATTTT. Residues: CASSQAEDTQYF.

This clonotype was picked up many times. The rearrangement joins TRBV7-2 to TRBJ2-3; 14 bases are shared with TRBD2. The CDR3 is 15 amino acids. Germline loops: CDR1 SGHTA, CDR2 FQGNSA. After removal of 5 bases from V and 6 bases from J, the junction contained 4 bases not matched to a gene. The CDR3 spells CASSMTSGGADTQYF. The CDR3 DNA follows: TGTGCCAGCAGCATGACTAGCGGGGGGGCTGATACGCAGTATTTT.

This clonotype was detected a few times. The V gene is TRBV28, the J gene TRBJ1-5; D uncertain. The CDR3 has 14 residues. The V gene's germline CDR1 is MDHEN and CDR2 SYDVKM. V lost 3 bases, J lost 5 bases, and 11 bases lay in between. CDR3 in amino acids: CASSFSGADQPQHF. CDR3 bases: TGTGCCAGCAGTTTTTCAGGAGCCGATCAGCCCCAGCATTTT.

This clonotype was seen only a few times. The rearrangement links TRBV14 to TRBJ1-3, with D unresolved. The germline CDR1 and CDR2 sequences are SGHDN and FVKESK. Trimming shortened V by 2 bases and J by 0 bases, and 5 bases separated the two germline ends. The CDR3 is 14 residues long. The CDR3, as DNA: TGTGCCAGCAGCCAATACTCCTCTGGAAACACCATATATTTT. Protein: CASSQYSSGNTIYF.

This clonotype came up a few times. The rearrangement uses TRBV7-9 and TRBJ1-1, with D possibly matching TRBD1 (6 bases). This CDR3 is built from 15 residues. Trimming shortened V by 2 bases and J by 3 bases, and 13 bases separated the two germline ends. Germline CDR1 reads SEHNR; CDR2 reads FQNEAQ (reference sequence). For the CDR3, the DNA is TGTGCCAGCAGCTTAATTCCAGGGGCGGACACTGAAGCTTTCTTT. Its protein is CASSLIPGADTEAFF.

To note about this clonotype: This may be a read error, as it is one base from a much larger clone. The rearrangement links TRBV5-6 to TRBJ1-6; D perhaps matches TRBD1 (5 bases). Germline V gene lookup returns CDR1 SGHDT and CDR2 YYEEEE. The CDR3 is 16 residues long. Trimming stripped 4 bases from V and 0 bases from J, with 11 bases between. CDR3 residues: CASSPPGSSYNSPLHF. Written as DNA, the CDR3 is TGTGCCAGCAGCCCGCCAGGGTCCTCCTATAATTCACCCCTCCACTTT.

This clonotype was detected a few times. The chain joins TRBV7-9 to TRBJ2-3; tentatively, D is TRBD1 (5 bases). Germline V CDR1 and CDR2: SEHNR, FQNEAQ (reference sequence). The CDR3 spans 15 residues. With 5 bases removed from V and 0 bases from J, the gap between germline ends came to 12 bases. The CDR3 region is CASSLWGPSTDTQYF. The CDR3 DNA reads TGTGCCAGCAGCCTTTGGGGCCCAAGCACAGATACGCAGTATTTT.

The rearrangement uses TRBV7-9 and TRBJ2-3; D tentatively reads TRBD1 or TRBD2 (5 bases each). This CDR3 comprises 16 residues. CDR1 is SEHNR, CDR2 FQNEAQ, per germline (reference sequence). Between the trimmed V and J ends, which lost 3 bases and 0 bases, there was a span of 13 bases. CDR3 coding DNA: TGTGCCAGCAGCTTGGCAGTGGGGGAGAGCACAGATACGCAGTATTTT. Translated: CASSLAVGESTDTQYF.

Many counts were recorded for this clonotype. V is TRBV29-1 and J is TRBJ2-7; no firm D call. Germline assignment: CDR1 SQVTM and CDR2 ANQGSEA. This CDR3 contains 11 residues. Trimming cost V 3 bases and J 2 bases, with 5 bases left between them. CDR3 bases: TGCAGCGTTGAGGACGCCTACGAGCAGTACTTC. The encoded protein is CSVEDAYEQYF.

Many counts were recorded for this clonotype. The chain is built from TRBV27 and TRBJ2-4; no clear D. The germline CDR1 and CDR2 sequences are MNHEY and SMNVEV (reference sequence). V dropped 6 bases and J dropped 6 bases, with 18 bases sitting between them. The CDR3 extends over 15 amino acids. Written as DNA, the CDR3 is TGTGCCAGCAGCTCAATTTTAGGCGGCGTAAACATTCAGTACTTC. Protein: CASSSILGGVNIQYF.

This clonotype occurred many times. This chain connects TRBV30 to TRBJ1-5, with D uncertain. The V gene's germline CDR1 is GTSNPN and CDR2 SVGIG (reference sequence). There are 11 residues in the CDR3. V shed 1 base and J shed 9 bases, with 7 bases lying between them. This CDR3 is CAWSATGPQHF. CDR3 coding DNA: TGTGCCTGGAGTGCCACTGGGCCCCAGCATTTT. Variable domain in full (rest from reference TRBV30 and TRBJ1-5): SQTIHQWPATLVQPVGSPLSLECTVEGTSNPNLYWYRQAAGRGLQLLFYSVGIGQISSEVPQNLSASRPQDRQFILSSKKLLLSDSGFYLCAWSATGPQHFGDGTRLSIL.

Concerning this clonotype itself: One base away lies a much larger clone, so this may be a sequencing read error. This chain uses TRBV27 with TRBJ2-7; possibly TRBD1 or TRBD2 for D (5 bases each). The CDR3 loop spans 14 amino acids. Looked up from germline, CDR1 is MNHEY and CDR2 is SMNVEV (reference sequence). CDR3 sequence reads: CACSLNHPGTEQYF. The CDR3 DNA is TGTGCCTGCAGTTTAAATCACCCAGGGACCGAGCAGTACTTC.

This clonotype was counted between two and nine times. V gene TRBV11-3 combines with J gene TRBJ1-1, with D uncertain. Germline lookup yields CDR1 SGHNT and CDR2 YENEEA. The CDR3 runs to 13 residues. V lost 3 bases to trimming and J lost 7 bases, with 12 bases between them. The CDR3 here is CASSFVGGSEAFF. The CDR3 DNA sequence: TGTGCCAGCAGCTTCGTTGGAGGCAGTGAAGCTTTCTTT. Full variable domain (remainder filled in from reference TRBV11-3 and TRBJ1-1): EAGVVQSPRYKIIEKKQPVAFWCNPISGHNTLYWYLQNLGQGPELLIRYENEEAVDDSQLPKDRFSAERLKGVDSTLKIQPAELGDSAVYLCASSFVGGSEAFFGQGTRLTVV.

This clonotype was detected ten times or more. The V and J genes are TRBV12-3 or TRBV12-4 and TRBJ2-7; 7 nucleotides match TRBD1. V shed 1 base, J shed 3 bases, and the junction held 6 bases outside the gene matches. This CDR3 has 15 residues. CDR3 DNA: TGTGCCAGCAGTTTAGGTCAAGGGGGCAGCTACGAGCAGTACTTC. Residues: CASSLGQGGSYEQYF.

As concerns this clonotype: One base away lies a much larger clone, so this may be a sequencing read error. The conserved closing phenylalanine or tryptophan is absent in this CDR3, likely reflecting a read error. This sequence joins TRBV4-3 and TRBJ2-7; D is undetermined. There are 13 residues in the CDR3. Trimming left V 0 bases short and J 6 bases short, with 9 bases between. In germline, CDR1 is LGHNA, CDR2 YSLEER. The CDR3 loop is CASSQDRSGEQYL. The CDR3 nucleotides read TGCGCCAGCAGCCAAGATCGGTCGGGCGAGCAGTACTTA.

This clonotype was found a few times. The chain combines TRBV7-9 with TRBJ2-1; 7 bases line up with TRBD1. The CDR3 consists of 15 residues. Unmatched junction bases numbered 6, after V lost 5 bases and J lost 2 bases. Germline V CDR1 and CDR2: SEHNR, FQNEAQ (reference sequence). CDR3 DNA: TGTGCCAGCAGCCCTCCGGGACAGCCCTACAATGAGCAGTTCTTC. Translation: CASSPPGQPYNEQFF.

The chain uses TRBV18 and TRBJ2-5; TRBD1 might be the D (5 bases). CDR1 and CDR2 from the germline V gene are KGHSH and LQKENI. The V and J ends lost 1 base and 4 bases respectively, with 7 bases between them. The CDR3 is 13 residues long. The CDR3 coding sequence is TGTGCCAGCTCACCACGACAGCCAGAGACCCAGTACTTC. Encoded protein: CASSPRQPETQYF.

This clonotype occurred a few times. The J gene is TRBJ2-3, the V gene TRBV18; D is possibly TRBD2 (5 bases). Per germline, CDR1 KGHSH and CDR2 LQKENI. V shed 3 bases and J shed 7 bases, with 14 bases lying between them. The length of the CDR3 is 14 residues. CDR3 region: CASSPEDYPYTQYF. Written as DNA, the CDR3 is TGTGCCAGCTCACCCGAAGACTATCCTTATACGCAGTATTTT.

This chain connects TRBV27 to TRBJ2-7; 9 bases agree with TRBD2. Germline V gives CDR1 MNHEY, CDR2 SMNVEV (reference sequence). Trimming cost V 4 bases and J 5 bases; bases outside gene matches: 6. The CDR3 has 14 residues. The CDR3 spells CASSSGTSIHEQYF. CDR3 DNA sequence: TGTGCCAGCAGTTCCGGGACTAGCATCCACGAGCAGTACTTC.

A word on this clonotype: One end of the junction varies from germline; a read error may be responsible. J is TRBJ1-1 and V is TRBV6-2 or TRBV6-3; D gene unclear. This CDR3 region has 13 residues. Germline lookup yields CDR1 MNHEY and CDR2 SVGEGT. In DNA form, the CDR3 reads TGTGCCAGCGGTTACTTGGTGAACACTGAAGCTTTCTTT. Its protein product is CASGYLVNTEAFF.

This clonotype was detected many times. The genes are TRBV9 and TRBJ2-1, with 8 bases fitting TRBD1. The V gene's germline CDR1 is SGDLS and CDR2 YYNGEE. V shed 4 bases, J shed 1 base, and the junction held 4 bases outside the gene matches. The CDR3 loop spans 15 amino acids. CDR3 DNA: TGTGCCAGCAGCCCCTGGACAGGGTCCTACAATGAGCAGTTCTTC. Translated: CASSPWTGSYNEQFF.